This is a list of T cell receptor beta chains from one sample in a study of T cell responses to AZD1222 COVID-19 vaccine. TCRdb's copy holds only in-frame clones and misses some; the assay was immunoSEQ multiplex PCR. The top ten clones hold about 5.5% of a sample with around 140,000 clones, roughly 92% of them seen once. Source: peripheral blood, taken on day 0 of AZD1222 vaccination. These receptors came from an adult in good health. CDR3s include the opening cysteine and the closing phenylalanine or tryptophan.

V gene: TRBV6-5; J gene: TRBJ2-7; CDR3 protein: CASRTLAGVVYEQYF
V gene: TRBV18; J gene: TRBJ2-2; CDR3 protein: CASSLLGTANTGELFF
V gene: TRBV28; J gene: TRBJ2-7; CDR3 protein: CASSLGQSYEQYF
V gene: TRBV6-4; J gene: TRBJ2-1; CDR3 protein: CASSDSIPGQGYTEQFF
V gene: TRBV7-9; J gene: TRBJ2-3; CDR3 protein: CASSLGADTQYF
V gene: TRBV19; J gene: TRBJ1-1; CDR3 protein: CASSRPGQRSEAFF
V gene: TRBV19; J gene: TRBJ2-3; CDR3 protein: CASSITGAGDTQYF
V gene: TRBV6-5; J gene: TRBJ1-6; CDR3 protein: CASRSPGPNNSPLHF
V gene: TRBV6-1; J gene: TRBJ2-7; CDR3 protein: CASSDLHGQGSNYEQYF
V gene: TRBV18; J gene: TRBJ1-2; CDR3 protein: CASVFGTGALGGYTF
V gene: TRBV3-1/TRBV3-2; J gene: TRBJ2-7; CDR3 protein: CASSLLGTGPYEQYF
V gene: TRBV7-2; J gene: TRBJ2-3; CDR3 protein: CASSLSIQDTQYF
V gene: TRBV27; J gene: TRBJ2-7; CDR3 protein: CASSLSFPSGYEQYF
V gene: TRBV6-5; J gene: TRBJ1-6; CDR3 protein: CASGRVAGYNSPLHF
V gene: TRBV10-3; J gene: TRBJ2-7; CDR3 protein: CAIRSSGDHGQYF
V gene: TRBV7-9; J gene: TRBJ2-2; CDR3 protein: CASSLRVDTGELFF